A selection of T cell receptor beta chains follows, all from one sample in a study of T-cell memory formation after mild COVID-19. TCRdb re-called the 5' RACE reads with MiXCR, one entry per CDR3 protein. Seen here are 180,000 or so distinct CDR3 sequences, approximately 10% observed once, and the top ten hold 3.5% to 4%. Sequenced sample: PBMCs or a T cell subset sorted from them (not recorded which). These receptors originate from a man between 18 and 35 years old who had mild COVID-19 (a few samples of this study predate the infection). Cell type and time point are not known. Both conserved end residues are part of each CDR3. Each record gives: J gene, V gene, CDR3 protein.

J gene: TRBJ1-5
V gene: TRBV28
CDR3 protein: CASRSPTAPQHF

J gene: TRBJ2-5
V gene: TRBV5-1
CDR3 protein: CASSLAGIHEETQYF

J gene: TRBJ1-4
V gene: TRBV5-6
CDR3 protein: CASSLEGGQGGEKLFF

J gene: TRBJ1-1
V gene: TRBV5-1
CDR3 protein: CASRSRENTEAFF

J gene: TRBJ2-6
V gene: TRBV6-5
CDR3 protein: CASRRQGGRANVLTF

J gene: TRBJ1-5
V gene: TRBV7-9
CDR3 protein: CASSLAGADQPQHF

J gene: TRBJ1-2
V gene: TRBV20-1
CDR3 protein: CSARGRGQAYGYTF

J gene: TRBJ1-1
V gene: TRBV6-2/TRBV6-3
CDR3 protein: CASSDLGQGRSTEAFF

J gene: TRBJ2-1
V gene: TRBV27
CDR3 protein: CASSLGGFYNEQFF

J gene: TRBJ2-3
V gene: TRBV27
CDR3 protein: CASSSLPRTGYTDTQYF

J gene: TRBJ2-1
V gene: TRBV9
CDR3 protein: CASSVVGARGHNEQFF

J gene: TRBJ1-3
V gene: TRBV14
CDR3 protein: CASSPLGQNSGNTIYF

J gene: TRBJ1-5
V gene: TRBV6-5
CDR3 protein: CASSYGQGRQPQHF

J gene: TRBJ2-7
V gene: TRBV6-2/TRBV6-3
CDR3 protein: CASSYSYHFSGSYEQYF

J gene: TRBJ1-2
V gene: TRBV5-1
CDR3 protein: CASSLNPATVSGYTF

J gene: TRBJ2-1
V gene: TRBV29-1
CDR3 protein: CSFGAAGTGNEQFF

J gene: TRBJ1-6
V gene: TRBV7-9
CDR3 protein: CASSYLGQGNSPLHF

J gene: TRBJ1-1
V gene: TRBV20-1
CDR3 protein: CSARPYTEAFF

J gene: TRBJ1-2
V gene: TRBV11-2
CDR3 protein: CASSSTSGYGYTF

J gene: TRBJ2-1
V gene: TRBV20-1
CDR3 protein: CSARREGALFF

J gene: TRBJ1-2
V gene: TRBV6-5
CDR3 protein: CASSLDRDYNYGYTF